This T cell receptor (beta chain) was found in a study of T cells in Graves' hyperthyroidism and ophthalmopathy. This CDR3 has 13 amino acids. Germline V gene lookup returns CDR1 SGHRS and CDR2 YFSETQ. V was pared by 1 base and J by 6 bases, with 11 bases between. Together with thyroid ultrasound, orbital computed tomography, serum thyroxine and TRAb, clinical symptoms were used for diagnoses. The source material, RNA transcripts, was used to amplify TCR beta CDR3 regions. RT-PCR in the first round (using the HTBI primer set) targeted the TCR CDR3. Using its own MiXCR run on the multiplex PCR reads, TCRdb lists one record per CDR3 protein. The table lists under 650,000 distinct CDR3 sequences, 15% to 20% of them singletons. In this sample, this clonotype turned up a few times.

Sequencing used blood. The chain joins TRBV5-1 to TRBJ2-7; no clear D gene. The sequence was collected from a woman in her 30s with Graves' hyperthyroidism. The CDR3 region has the DNA TGCGCCAGCAGCTTGCAACAGAGCACCGAGCAGTACTTC. It translates to CASSLQQSTEQYF.